This T cell receptor beta chain was found in a study of T cells in Graves' hyperthyroidism and ophthalmopathy. Note on this clonotype: This may come from a read error, since a much larger clone is one base off. No conserved phenylalanine or tryptophan ends this CDR3, so it is likely a read error.

Germline V gene data show CDR1 as ENHRY and CDR2 as SYGVKD. This CDR3 is built from 16 residues. The V segment lost 0 bases and the J segment 5 bases; nucleotides outside the gene matches: 10. RNA transcripts yielded amplified TCR beta CDR3 regions. The HTBI primer set drove a first-round RT-PCR of the TCR CDR3. TCRdb analysed the multiplex PCR reads with MiXCR anew, one entry per CDR3 protein. The sample lists 750,000 to 900,000 distinct CDR3 sequences, around 39% occurring once. The source is a man aged 18 to 35 with Graves' hyperthyroidism. The sequenced material came from blood. The chain couples TRBV10-3 to TRBJ2-7, with TRBD1 matching over 7 bases. CDR3 protein: CAISESWDSKEHEQYL. The CDR3 nucleotides are TGTGCCATCAGTGAGTCCTGGGACAGCAAGGAGCACGAGCAGTACCTC.